The 3 T cell receptor beta chains below come from one sample, sequenced in a study of OX40 agonist ivuxolimab in advanced cancers. Here immunoSEQ multiplex PCR was the method, and the copy in TCRdb shows in-frame clones only, minus some. The profile shows tens of thousands of clones, around 90% of them singletons. Source: CD4+ or CD8+ T cells sorted from blood, taken in a trial of the OX40 agonist ivuxolimab. The receptors shown here come from an adult with an advanced solid tumor such as melanoma, head and neck, liver or kidney cancer.

This chain joins TRBV11-2 and TRBJ2-5; the D is unclear. CDR1 SGHAT and CDR2 FQNNGV come from the germline V gene. This CDR3 has 13 residues. Trimming stripped 2 bases from V and 4 bases from J, with 8 bases between. CDR3 sequence (DNA): TGTGCCAGCAGCTTATGGCTCGCAGAGACCCAGTACTTC. Translation gives CASSLWLAETQYF. Using reference TRBV11-2 and TRBJ2-5 for the parts outside the CDR3, the full variable domain is EAGVAQSPRYKIIEKRQSVAFWCNPISGHATLYWYQQILGQGPKLLIQFQNNGVVDDSQLPKDRFSAERLKGVDSTLKIQPAKLEDSAVYLCASSLWLAETQYFGPGTRLLVL.

This clone was seen more than once but under ten times. The chain uses TRBV12-5 and TRBJ1-1; maybe TRBD1 (5 bases). Germline assignment: CDR1 LGHNT and CDR2 FRNRAP. Trimming stripped 6 bases from V and 10 bases from J, with 21 bases between. The CDR3 sequence is 14 residues long. CDR3 sequence: CASGPLAAGEGAFF. The CDR3 nucleotides are TGTGCTAGTGGCCCCCTTGCGGCGGGGGAAGGAGCTTTCTTT.

The rearrangement links TRBV21-1 to TRBJ1-2. TRBV21-1 is a pseudogene. The CDR3 covers 17 residues. Here the CDR3 reads CASSKALSPGGNDGYTF. CDR3 bases: TGTGCCAGCAGCAAAGCGCTTTCGCCAGGCGGGAATGATGGCTACACCTTC.